The 14 T cell receptor beta chains below come from one sample, sequenced in a study of shared clonotypes between healthy human individuals. This table comes from immunoSEQ multiplex PCR, and its TCRdb copy is limited to in-frame clones, with some not included. The repertoire holds some 530,000 clones, with over 70% as singletons. Material for sequencing was PBMCs. Receptor source: a woman between 35 and 50 years old in good health. Some clones in this sample may be carry-over from other donors' samples.

The V and J genes are TRBV7-2 and TRBJ2-7; perhaps TRBD2 as D (6 bases). There are 14 residues in the CDR3. The V end lost 4 bases, the J end lost 2 bases, and 12 bases lay between the germline ends. Germline V gene data show CDR1 as SGHTA and CDR2 as FQGNSA. CDR3 sequence: CASSSPGGPYEQYF. The CDR3 DNA reads as TGTGCCAGCAGCTCACCCGGGGGTCCCTACGAGCAGTACTTC.

V is TRBV5-5 and J is TRBJ1-2; 9 bases are a match to TRBD1. The ends lost 3 bases at V and 8 bases at J; junction bases unmatched: 5. The CDR3 runs 13 residues. Germline V CDR1 and CDR2: SGHKS, YYEKEE (reference sequence). DNA for the CDR3: TGTGCCAGCAGCTGGACAGGGGAGGGAGGCTACACCTTC. Translation: CASSWTGEGGYTF.

The chain has TRBV9 and TRBJ2-4; 9 nucleotides align to TRBD2. The CDR3 is 17 amino acids. CDR1 and CDR2 from the germline V gene are SGDLS and YYNGEE. V gave up 0 bases and J gave up 6 bases; unmatched junction bases: 10. The CDR3 DNA reads TGTGCCAGCAGCGTAGAACCAGCGGGAGGCCAGGGAAACATTCAGTACTTC. Encoded protein: CASSVEPAGGQGNIQYF.

The DNA of the CDR3 is TGTGCCAGCTCTTACAAGGGCGGGACTGAAGCTTTCTTT. Translation gives CASSYKGGTEAFF. This chain connects TRBV6-5 to TRBJ1-1; D not certain. Germline-derived CDR1 and CDR2 are MNHEY and SVGAGI. There are 13 residues in the CDR3. V shed 8 bases and J shed 5 bases, with 15 bases lying between them.

In regard to this clone: A far larger clone is one nucleotide away, so this likely arose from a read error. The chain couples TRBV2 to TRBJ1-1, with a weak D call TRBD1 (5 bases). CDR3 length: 12 residues. Germline assignment: CDR1 SNHLY and CDR2 FYNNEI. The ends were cut back, 8 bases at V and 5 bases at J, with 12 bases in the middle. The CDR3 sequence: CASERGRTEAFF. The DNA of the CDR3 is TGTGCCAGCGAGAGGGGTAGGACTGAAGCTTTCTTT. Complete variable domain (other parts from reference TRBV2 and TRBJ1-1): EPEVTQTPSHQVTQMGQEVILRCVPISNHLYFYWYRQILGQKVEFLVSFYNNEISEKSEIFDDQFSVERPDGSNFTLKIRSTKLEDSAMYFCASERGRTEAFFGQGTRLTVV.

V gene TRBV10-3 combines with J gene TRBJ2-2, with 8 bases fitting TRBD1. J gave up 7 bases and V 10 bases, and 8 bases lay outside the gene matches. Germline CDR1 and CDR2: ENHRY and SYGVKD. This CDR3 is 13 amino acids long. The CDR3 coding sequence is TGTGCCAGCGGACAGGGTTGGGACGGGGAGCTGTTTTTT. Its protein product is CASGQGWDGELFF.

V gene TRBV6-6 combines with J gene TRBJ1-1, with D possibly being TRBD1 (6 bases). Germline V gene sequence: CDR1 MNHNY, CDR2 SVGAGI (reference sequence). The ends were cut back, 2 bases at V and 1 base at J, with 8 bases in the middle. The CDR3 loop spans 14 amino acids. In nucleotides, the CDR3 is TGTGCCAGCAGTTACGGACAGTCGAACACTGAAGCTTTCTTT. Encoded protein: CASSYGQSNTEAFF.

The gene calls are TRBV4-1 and TRBJ2-1; TRBD2 matches at 12 bases. Per germline, CDR1 MGHRA and CDR2 YSYEKL. The CDR3 extends over 16 amino acids. The junction had 2 bases not matched to a gene; V was cut back by 0 bases and J by 5 bases. CDR3 nucleotide sequence: TGCGCCAGCAGCCAAGAGCGACTAGCGGGGGACAATGAGCAGTTCTTC. Its translation: CASSQERLAGDNEQFF.

This chain uses TRBV4-1 with TRBJ2-5; TRBD2 is a possible D gene (5 bases). The CDR3 is 15 amino acids. Germline-derived CDR1 and CDR2 are MGHRA and YSYEKL. V shed 0 bases and J shed 4 bases, with 12 bases lying between them. CDR3 nucleotides: TGCGCCAGCAGCCAAGATCCCACGGGGAGAGAGACCCAGTACTTC. This codes for CASSQDPTGRETQYF.

DNA of the CDR3: TGTGCCAGTAGTATTTCGGGACCACACAGCTACGAGCAGTACTTC. Protein: CASSISGPHSYEQYF. The chain employs TRBV19 and TRBJ2-7; D tentatively fits TRBD1 or TRBD2 (5 bases each). In germline, CDR1 is LNHDA, CDR2 SQIVND (reference sequence). This CDR3 comprises 15 residues. V lost 3 bases to trimming and J lost 3 bases, with 15 bases between them.

V gene TRBV5-4 combines with J gene TRBJ1-2; maybe TRBD1 (5 bases). V lost 2 bases and J 2 bases, leaving 7 bases between the germline ends. Germline V gene data show CDR1 as SGHNT and CDR2 as YYREEE (reference sequence). The CDR3 is made up of 13 amino acids. CDR3 nucleotides: TGTGCCAGCAGCTTCCCAGGGAACTATGGCTACACCTTC. Protein: CASSFPGNYGYTF.

The chain combines TRBV7-2 with TRBJ2-7, with 7 bases identical to TRBD2. CDR1 SGHTA and CDR2 FQGNSA come from the germline V gene. V dropped 5 bases and J dropped 2; count of bases not matched to a gene: 6. The CDR3 runs to 14 residues. CDR3 in amino acids: CASSTGLVPYEQYF. For the CDR3, the DNA is TGTGCCAGCAGCACCGGACTAGTCCCCTACGAGCAGTACTTC.

The chain is built from TRBV7-2 and TRBJ1-3; the D is unclear. The CDR3 runs to 13 residues. V dropped 5 bases and J dropped 7 bases, with 12 bases sitting between them. Germline-derived CDR1 and CDR2 are SGHTA and FQGNSA. This CDR3 is CASSPSPHNTIYF. The CDR3 coding sequence is TGTGCCAGCAGCCCCTCTCCACACAACACCATATATTTT.

This sequence joins TRBV4-3 and TRBJ1-3, with a tentative D call TRBD1 (5 bases). This CDR3 region has 15 residues. V was trimmed by 3 bases and J by 0 bases, leaving 9 bases between them. Germline CDR1 and CDR2: LGHNA and YSLEER. CDR3 protein: CASSHDGASGNTIYF. DNA for the CDR3: TGCGCCAGCAGCCATGACGGGGCCTCTGGAAACACCATATATTTT.